The 21 T cell receptor beta chains in this list originate from one sample, sequenced in a study of blood T cell repertoires in COVID-19. Profiling relied on immunoSEQ multiplex PCR, and the TCRdb table lists in-frame clones only, not all of them. The sample comprises about 94,000 clones, roughly 80% of which are singletons, and approximately 6.5% rests with the top ten. Input material: peripheral blood. These receptors originate from a man in his 60s with acute or convalescent COVID-19.

This clone showed up just once. J is TRBJ2-2 and V is TRBV3-1 (or the pseudogene TRBV3-2); D may be TRBD2 (6 bases). Trimming removed 0 bases at V and 3 bases at J, with 8 bases between. CDR1 is LGHDT and CDR2 is YNNKEL in the germline V gene (reference sequence). CDR3 length equals 15 residues. DNA of the CDR3: TGTGCCAGCAGCCAAGATGGGGGGTACACCGGGGAGCTGTTTTTT. This codes for CASSQDGGYTGELFF.

This chain joins TRBV5-1 and TRBJ1-2; D is undetermined. The CDR3 length is 14 residues. The V gene's germline CDR1 is SGHRS and CDR2 YFSETQ. Trimming took off 0 bases at V and 0 bases at J, with 6 bases between the two ends. CDR3 in amino acids: CASSLEGANYGYTF. CDR3 in DNA: TGCGCCAGCAGCTTGGAGGGAGCTAACTATGGCTACACCTTC.

The gene calls are TRBV6-5 and TRBJ2-1; D perhaps matches TRBD2 (7 bases). CDR3 length: 15 amino acids. V was shortened by 3 bases and J by 7 bases, with 16 bases between the two germline ends. The germline CDR1 and CDR2 sequences are MNHEY and SVGAGI. CDR3 nucleotides: TGTGCCAGCAGTTATGACGGGGGGCCGGGGAATGAGCAGTTCTTC. It translates to CASSYDGGPGNEQFF.

This chain joins TRBV6-6 and TRBJ1-6, with D hard to call. Per the germline V gene, CDR1 is MNHNY and CDR2 is SVGAGI (reference sequence). Trimming removed 4 bases from V and 9 bases from J, with 19 bases in between. CDR3 size: 16 residues. The DNA for the CDR3 is TGTGCCAGCAGTTTTTCTTCAGGCGGGGAGGGTTCACCCCTCCACTTT. This translates into CASSFSSGGEGSPLHF.

This chain uses TRBV5-5 with TRBJ1-2; D is unclear. The CDR3 extends over 16 amino acids. Trimming left V 4 bases short and J 4 bases short, with 20 bases between. CDR1 is SGHKS, CDR2 YYEKEE, per germline (reference sequence). The CDR3 sequence is CASSPGDLAEGYGYTF. The CDR3 region has the DNA TGTGCCAGCAGCCCGGGAGATCTGGCGGAGGGCTATGGCTACACCTTC.

CDR3 region: CASSKGPWGLEAFF. The CDR3 region has the DNA TGTGCCAGCAGCAAAGGGCCGTGGGGCCTTGAAGCTTTCTTT. V and J are TRBV7-9 and TRBJ1-1; D perhaps matches TRBD1 (5 bases). The CDR3 contains 14 residues. Trimming removed 5 bases from V and 7 bases from J, with 17 bases in between. CDR1 and CDR2 (germline): SEHNR, FQNEAQ (reference sequence).

As DNA, the CDR3 is TGTGCCAGCAGCTTAGATCTGAGACGGGGGATGGCCGGGGAGCTGTTTTTT. This sequence encodes CASSLDLRRGMAGELFF. The genes are TRBV7-2 and TRBJ2-2, with D maybe TRBD2 (6 bases). In germline, CDR1 is SGHTA, CDR2 FQGNSA. V was trimmed by 1 base and J by 6 bases, leaving 18 bases between them. This CDR3 region has 17 residues.

This clone was seen only a few times. The V call is TRBV5-1, the J call TRBJ1-1; a possible D gene is TRBD1 (5 bases). The germline CDR1 and CDR2 sequences are SGHRS and YFSETQ. Trimming took off 3 bases at V and 3 bases at J, with 21 bases between the two ends. This CDR3 has 17 residues. The CDR3 DNA sequence: TGCGCCAGCAGCTATTTGGGAGGGCAGGGATTAGACACTGAAGCTTTCTTT. Protein sequence: CASSYLGGQGLDTEAFF.

The rearrangement joins TRBV6-1 to TRBJ2-2, with a tentative D call TRBD2 (7 bases). CDR1 and CDR2 (germline): MNHNS, SASEGT. The CDR3 covers 17 residues. The ends were cut back, 1 base at V and 0 bases at J, with 12 bases in the middle. The CDR3 protein is CASSEGEGGPNTGELFF. The CDR3 DNA reads as TGTGCCAGCAGTGAAGGGGAGGGGGGGCCGAACACCGGGGAGCTGTTTTTT.

This clone has a handful of counts. The genes are TRBV21-1 and TRBJ1-6; TRBD1, as called in the table, went unchecked against the DNA. TRBV21-1 is an annotated pseudogene. The CDR3 totals 20 residues. The CDR3 bases are TGTGCCAGCAGCAAAACTAGGGACAGGGGAATGAGGAACTATAATTCACCCCTCCACTTT. Its protein product is CASSKTRDRGMRNYNSPLHF.

V is TRBV27 and J is TRBJ2-5, with TRBD2 as a possible D gene (7 bases). The germline CDR1 and CDR2 sequences are MNHEY and SMNVEV (reference sequence). V was pared by 3 bases and J by 1 base, with 18 bases between. The CDR3 has 17 residues. CDR3 sequence: CASSFRGGGNFQETQYF. The CDR3 coding sequence is TGTGCCAGCAGTTTTAGGGGGGGTGGGAACTTCCAAGAGACCCAGTACTTC.

J is TRBJ2-3 and V is TRBV6-5; tentatively, D is TRBD2 (5 bases). CDR3 length: 12 amino acids. CDR1 and CDR2 from the germline V gene are MNHEY and SVGAGI. Trimming cost V 9 bases and J 1 base, with 8 bases left between them. The CDR3 DNA reads TGTGCCAGTAAGAGGGGCACAGATACGCAGTATTTT. This codes for CASKRGTDTQYF.

The rearrangement uses TRBV4-2 and TRBJ2-7; D remains unclear. V lost 0 bases and J 2 bases, leaving 8 bases between the germline ends. Germline CDR1 LGHNA, CDR2 YNFKEQ. This CDR3 has 14 residues. DNA of the CDR3: TGTGCCAGCAGCCAAGACAGGCGAGCCTACGAGCAGTACTTC. Protein product: CASSQDRRAYEQYF.

The rearrangement uses TRBV29-1 and TRBJ1-2; 7 bases fit TRBD1. Germline assignment: CDR1 SQVTM and CDR2 ANQGSEA. This CDR3 region has 14 residues. The V gene end was trimmed by 3 bases and the J gene end by 12 bases; junction bases not matched to a gene: 16. The CDR3 nucleotides read TGCAGCGTTGATAACGACAGTCACACAAGGGGGCACACCTTC. Protein: CSVDNDSHTRGHTF.

The V and J genes are TRBV5-1 and TRBJ2-2; perhaps TRBD1 as D (6 bases). With 0 bases removed from V and 5 bases from J, the gap between germline ends came to 8 bases. This CDR3 contains 14 residues. In germline, CDR1 is SGHRS, CDR2 YFSETQ. The CDR3 DNA reads as TGCGCCAGCAGCTTGGACAGGGAGACCGGGGAGCTGTTTTTT. It yields the protein CASSLDRETGELFF.

This clone appeared a single time. The gene calls are TRBV15 and TRBJ1-1; D unresolved. The V end was cut by 7 bases, the J end by 4 bases, with 13 bases between. Germline V CDR1 and CDR2: LNHNV, YYDKDF (reference sequence). The CDR3 extends over 13 amino acids. The CDR3 DNA follows: TGTGCCACCAATCGGGCGGGTGGCACTGAAGCTTTCTTT. Encoded protein: CATNRAGGTEAFF.

This rearrangement joins TRBV10-3 to TRBJ2-3; D perhaps matches TRBD2 (6 bases). Germline-derived CDR1 and CDR2 are ENHRY and SYGVKD. The CDR3 runs to 15 residues. With 4 bases removed from V and 7 bases from J, the gap between germline ends came to 18 bases. The DNA of the CDR3 is TGTGCCATCAGTGGTCCGGGACTCCCTTTCAATACGCAGTATTTT. Protein product: CAISGPGLPFNTQYF.

The chain's CDR3 is CASSPTGTNYGYTF. DNA of the CDR3: TGTGCCAGCAGCCCGACAGGCACTAACTATGGCTACACCTTC. The chain is built from TRBV27 and TRBJ1-2; D is perhaps TRBD1 (6 bases). The V and J ends lost 6 bases and 0 bases respectively, with 11 bases between them. The germline gives CDR1 MNHEY, CDR2 SMNVEV (reference sequence). The CDR3 contains 14 residues.

The chain couples TRBV6-2 or TRBV6-3 to TRBJ1-6, with 11 bases identical to TRBD1. The CDR3 consists of 15 residues. CDR1 is MNHEY and CDR2 is SVGEGT in the germline V gene. V trimming: 5 bases; J trimming: 10 bases; junction bases outside the gene matches: 7. The CDR3 coding sequence is TGTGCCAGCAGTATTGGACAGGGGGCGGAATCACCCCTCCACTTT. Its protein is CASSIGQGAESPLHF.

This chain uses TRBV29-1 with TRBJ1-4; D might be TRBD1 (5 bases). Trimming left V 4 bases short and J 0 bases short, with 12 bases between. CDR1 SQVTM and CDR2 ANQGSEA come from the germline V gene. The CDR3 loop spans 15 amino acids. The CDR3: CSVGHRGSTNEKLFF. For the CDR3, the DNA is TGCAGCGTTGGTCATCGGGGGTCAACTAATGAAAAACTGTTTTTT.

The CDR3: CASRGGASAEAFF. CDR3 nucleotide sequence: TGTGCCAGCAGGGGGGGGGCGTCTGCTGAAGCTTTCTTT. The rearrangement uses TRBV27 and TRBJ1-1; D may be TRBD1 (6 bases). The germline V and J ends were trimmed by 6 bases and 6 bases, with 14 bases remaining between them. Germline lookup yields CDR1 MNHEY and CDR2 SMNVEV (reference sequence). There are 13 residues in the CDR3.